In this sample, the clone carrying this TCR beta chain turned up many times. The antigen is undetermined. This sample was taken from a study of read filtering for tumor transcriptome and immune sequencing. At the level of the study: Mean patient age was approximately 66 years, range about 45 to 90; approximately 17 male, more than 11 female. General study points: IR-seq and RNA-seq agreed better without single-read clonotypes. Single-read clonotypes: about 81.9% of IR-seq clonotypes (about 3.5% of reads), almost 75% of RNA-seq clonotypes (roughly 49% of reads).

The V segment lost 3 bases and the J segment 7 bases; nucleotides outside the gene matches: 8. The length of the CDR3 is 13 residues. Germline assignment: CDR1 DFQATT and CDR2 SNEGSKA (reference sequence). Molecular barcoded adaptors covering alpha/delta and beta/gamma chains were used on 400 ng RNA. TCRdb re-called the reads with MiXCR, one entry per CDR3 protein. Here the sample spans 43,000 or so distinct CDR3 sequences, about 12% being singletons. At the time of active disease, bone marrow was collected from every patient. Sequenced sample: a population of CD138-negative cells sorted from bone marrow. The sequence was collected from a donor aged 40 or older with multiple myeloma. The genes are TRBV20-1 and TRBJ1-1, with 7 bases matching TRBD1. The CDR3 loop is CSASEGGAGEAFF. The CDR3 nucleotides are TGCAGTGCTAGTGAAGGGGGCGCGGGTGAAGCTTTCTTT.